This T cell receptor beta chain was retrieved from a study of Graves' ophthalmopathy and Graves' hyperthyroidism. This CDR3 comprises 14 residues. The germline gives CDR1 SGHTA, CDR2 FQGTGA. RNA transcripts provided the template for amplifying TCR beta CDR3 regions. An initial RT-PCR round employing HTBI primers preceded a second-round multiplex PCR. MiXCR, run by TCRdb on the multiplex PCR reads, gives a single entry per CDR3 protein. The sample lists about 740,000 distinct CDR3 sequences; 40% were seen once. Serum thyroxine and TRAb, along with clinical symptoms, thyroid ultrasound and orbital computed tomography, were what diagnosis relied on. What supplied the PBMCs was roughly 10 ml of fresh peripheral blood.

Material: peripheral blood. The V gene is TRBV7-3, the J gene TRBJ2-7, with TRBD1 matching over 8 bases. The closer fit of TRBJ2-1 to the DNA end suggests the J call may be wrong. The receptor was isolated from an adult man with Graves' ophthalmopathy. CDR3 DNA sequence: TGTGCCAGCAGTTGGGGCCAGGGGGCGGGTGAGCAGTTCTTC. Amino acid sequence: CASSWGQGAGEQFF.